This TCR beta chain derives from a study of T-cell reconstitution after alpha-beta-depleted transplantation in children (dated by TCRdb to the mid-2010s). Background on the whole study: Using TCR repertoire profiling, the study quantitatively followed how T-cell immune reconstitution unfolded in children after TCRalphabeta/CD19-depleted allogeneic hematopoietic cell transplantation.

The method was PCR. The sequencer was an Illumina HiSeq 2500. TCR library preparation used molecular barcoding, with unique molecular identifiers applied to normalize quantification of the TCRbeta repertoire. TCRdb redid the processing of the public reads, applying fastp at Q25 and MiXCR, and retained in-frame beta chains. When rows share a CDR3 protein, they turn into one entry using the most common DNA and genes. For this sample the table gives roughly 590,000 distinct CDR3 sequences, of which roughly 15% were detected only once. Jointly, the top ten make up around 0.96% of the sample. This clonotype occurred many times. Its antigen is currently not known. No base quality values were provided; no much bigger clone lies one nucleotide off. The CDR3 numbers 13 residues from cysteine through phenylalanine. The entry retains the CDR3 DNA only, 39 bases that are in frame from base 1. V has 11 bases trimmed and J has 4 bases trimmed; junction bases matching no gene number 7.

The sample was PBMCs from the stem cell graft donor, taken from the stem cell graft. The chain uses TRBV12-3 or TRBV12-4 and TRBJ1-1, with 10 middle bases fitting TRBD1. The clonotype comes from a human donor who donated a stem cell graft to a child with acute myeloid leukemia. The CDR3 in this case is CADRGQMSTEAFF. The sequenced DNA is TGTGCCGACAGGGGGCAGATGAGCACTGAAGCTTTCTTT.